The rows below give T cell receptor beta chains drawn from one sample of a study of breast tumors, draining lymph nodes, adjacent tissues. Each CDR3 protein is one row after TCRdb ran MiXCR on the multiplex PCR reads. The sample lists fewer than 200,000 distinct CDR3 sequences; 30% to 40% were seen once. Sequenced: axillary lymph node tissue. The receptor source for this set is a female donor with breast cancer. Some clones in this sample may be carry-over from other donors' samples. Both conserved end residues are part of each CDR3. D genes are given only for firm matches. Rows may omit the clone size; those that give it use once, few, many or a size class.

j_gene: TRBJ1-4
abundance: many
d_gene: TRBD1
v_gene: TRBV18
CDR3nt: TGTGCCAGCTCACCAGGACAGGGTTTTGGCGAAAAACTGTTTTTT
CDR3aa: CASSPGQGFGEKLFF

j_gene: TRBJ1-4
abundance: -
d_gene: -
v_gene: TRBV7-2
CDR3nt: TGTGCCAGCAGCTTAGTTGGACACGGAGCCGAAAAACTGTTTTTT
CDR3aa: CASSLVGHGAEKLFF

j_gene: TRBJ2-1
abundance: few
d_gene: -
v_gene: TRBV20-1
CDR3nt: TGCAGTGCGCCGAGGCGCGGACAATACACTGAGCAGTTCTTC
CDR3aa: CSAPRRGQYTEQFF

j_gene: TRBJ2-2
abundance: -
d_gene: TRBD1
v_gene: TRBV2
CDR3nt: TGTGCCAGCATTCGCTGGGAACAGGGGCGCACCGGGGAGCTGGTTTTT
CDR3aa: CASIRWEQGRTGELVF

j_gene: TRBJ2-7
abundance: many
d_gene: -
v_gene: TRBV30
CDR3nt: TGTGCCTGGAGGGACGGTCCCTACGAGCAGTACTTC
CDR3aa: CAWRDGPYEQYF

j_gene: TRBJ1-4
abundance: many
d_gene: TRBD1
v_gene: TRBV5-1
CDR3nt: TGCGCCAGCAGCTTGTCCCTGACAGGGGGAATTGAAAAACTGTTTTTT
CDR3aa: CASSLSLTGGIEKLFF

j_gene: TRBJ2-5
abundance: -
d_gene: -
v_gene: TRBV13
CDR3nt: TGTGCCAGCAGCAGCTCCGGAGACACAGAGACCCAGTACTTC
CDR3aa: CASSSSGDTETQYF

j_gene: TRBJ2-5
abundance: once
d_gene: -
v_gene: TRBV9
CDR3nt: TGTGCCAGCAGCCCCCGACAAGCGGCACAAGAGACCCAGTACTTC
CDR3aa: CASSPRQAAQETQYF

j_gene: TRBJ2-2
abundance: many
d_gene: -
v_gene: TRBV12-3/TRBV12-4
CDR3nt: TGTGCCAGCAGATCGTCCGTAGGGCGTGGCACCGGGGAGCTGTTTTTT
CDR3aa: CASRSSVGRGTGELFF

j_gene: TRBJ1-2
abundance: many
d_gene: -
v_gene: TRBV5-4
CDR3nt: TGTGCCAGCAGCTTGGCGGGGCGGGGGAGAGGCTACACCTTC
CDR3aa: CASSLAGRGRGYTF

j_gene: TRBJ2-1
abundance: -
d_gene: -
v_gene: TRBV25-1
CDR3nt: TGTGCCAGCAGTGAATATATGTCCGGGAATGAGCAGTTCTTC
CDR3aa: CASSEYMSGNEQFF

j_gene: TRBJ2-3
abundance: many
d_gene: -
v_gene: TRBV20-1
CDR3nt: TGCAGTGCTAGGGACGCAAACACAGATACGCAGTATTTT
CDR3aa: CSARDANTDTQYF

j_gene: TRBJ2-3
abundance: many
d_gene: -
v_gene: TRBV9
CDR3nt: TGTGCCAGCAGCGTAGAGGCAGGGGTAAGCACAGATACGCAGTATTTT
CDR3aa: CASSVEAGVSTDTQYF

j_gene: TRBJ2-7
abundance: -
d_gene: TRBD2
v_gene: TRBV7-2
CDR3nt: TGTGCCAGCAGCTTGCGGGAGGGCGACCACGAGCAGTACTTC
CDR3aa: CASSLREGDHEQYF

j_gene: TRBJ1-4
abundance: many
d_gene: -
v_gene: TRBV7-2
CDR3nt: TGTGCCAGCAGCTTAGTCGGATCACTTGGGGAAAAACTGTTTTTT
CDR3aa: CASSLVGSLGEKLFF

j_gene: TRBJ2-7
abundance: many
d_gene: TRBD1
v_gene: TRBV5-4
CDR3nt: TGTGCCAGCAGAGACCCGGGACAGGGGGCCTACGAGCAGTACTTC
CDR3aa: CASRDPGQGAYEQYF

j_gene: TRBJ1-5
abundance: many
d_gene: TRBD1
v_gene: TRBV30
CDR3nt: TGTGCCTGGAGTGGGGACAGGGGGCCCAATCAGCCCCAGCATTTT
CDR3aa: CAWSGDRGPNQPQHF

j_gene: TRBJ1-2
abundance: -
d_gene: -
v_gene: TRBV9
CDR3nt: TGTGCCAGCAGCGTAGGGGTCTATGGCTACACCTTC
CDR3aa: CASSVGVYGYTF

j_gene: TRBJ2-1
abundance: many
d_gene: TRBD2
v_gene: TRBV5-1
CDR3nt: TGCGCCAGCAGCTTACAACCTTCTAGCGGGGGGGCCTACAATGAGCAGTTCTTC
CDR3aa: CASSLQPSSGGAYNEQFF

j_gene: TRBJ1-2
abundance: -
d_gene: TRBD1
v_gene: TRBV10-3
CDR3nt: TGTGCCATCAGTCCCCGGGACAGGGGAGGATATGGCTACACCTTC
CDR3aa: CAISPRDRGGYGYTF